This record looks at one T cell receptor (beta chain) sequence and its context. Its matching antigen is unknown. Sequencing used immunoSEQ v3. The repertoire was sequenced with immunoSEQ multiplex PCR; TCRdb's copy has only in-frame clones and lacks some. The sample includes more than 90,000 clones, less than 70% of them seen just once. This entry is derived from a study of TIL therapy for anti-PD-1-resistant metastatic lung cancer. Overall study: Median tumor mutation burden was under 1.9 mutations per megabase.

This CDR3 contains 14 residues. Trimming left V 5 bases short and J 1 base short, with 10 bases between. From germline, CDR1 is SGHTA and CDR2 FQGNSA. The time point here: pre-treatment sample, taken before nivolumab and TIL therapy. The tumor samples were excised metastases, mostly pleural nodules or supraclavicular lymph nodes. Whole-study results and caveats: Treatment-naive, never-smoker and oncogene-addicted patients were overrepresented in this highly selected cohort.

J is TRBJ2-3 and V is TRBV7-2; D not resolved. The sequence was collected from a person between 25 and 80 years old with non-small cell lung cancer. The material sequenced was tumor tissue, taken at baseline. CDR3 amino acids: CASSIERGTDTQYF. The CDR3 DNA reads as TGTGCCAGCAGCATCGAACGGGGCACAGATACGCAGTATTTT.